The 32 T cell receptor beta chains reported below all come from one sample, sequenced in a study of human T cells and chemical hapten exposure. From the RACE reads, TCRdb called clonotypes with MiXCR, one entry per CDR3 protein. The sample lists about 40,000 distinct CDR3 sequences, over 9.5% occurring once. Noted time point: pre-sensitization, week 0. Treatment specified: therapeutic diphenylcyclopropenone sensitization with weekly scalp DPC. The sequenced sample was whole blood, obtained in connection with sensitization to the hapten diphenylcyclopropenone (DPC). The receptors come from a man in his thirties or forties with alopecia areata. Some clones in this sample may be carry-over from other donors' samples.

This clonotype has at least ten counts. The chain employs TRBV29-1 and TRBJ2-2; possibly TRBD1 or TRBD2 for D (5 bases each). This CDR3 comprises 14 residues. V lost 5 bases and J 4 bases, leaving 14 bases between the germline ends. The germline V gene has CDR1 SQVTM and CDR2 ANQGSEA. CDR3 residues: CSVHGTGPTGELFF. The CDR3 DNA reads as TGCAGCGTTCACGGGACGGGGCCCACCGGGGAGCTGTTTTTT.

The V gene is TRBV2, the J gene TRBJ2-7; the D is unclear. The germline V gene encodes CDR1 SNHLY and CDR2 FYNNEI. V lost 6 bases to trimming and J lost 2 bases, with 8 bases between them. The CDR3 is 12 amino acids. CDR3 loop: CASRDPTYEQYF. CDR3 in DNA: TGTGCCAGCAGAGATCCTACCTACGAGCAGTACTTC.

The chain employs TRBV6-2 or TRBV6-3 and TRBJ2-1, with D perhaps TRBD2 (7 bases). In germline, CDR1 is MNHEY, CDR2 SVGEGT. Trimming removed 3 bases at V and 4 bases at J, with 19 bases between. This CDR3 spans 17 amino acids. The CDR3 DNA reads as TGTGCCAGCAGTTATTCCCCGGGGGGCGGGATTTACAATGAGCAGTTCTTC. Translation gives CASSYSPGGGIYNEQFF.

This clonotype has only a few counts. The chain is built from TRBV5-5 and TRBJ1-6; 11 bases match TRBD1. Germline V gives CDR1 SGHKS, CDR2 YYEKEE (reference sequence). This CDR3 is built from 16 residues. The J segment lost 6 bases and the V segment lost 2 bases, leaving 4 bases of the junction unmatched. CDR3 sequence (DNA): TGTGCCAGCAGCTTCCGGGACAGGGGGGCTAATTCACCCCTCCACTTT. Its translation is CASSFRDRGANSPLHF.

J is TRBJ2-7 and V is TRBV20-1; a possible D gene is TRBD2 (6 bases). Trimming stripped 0 bases from V and 0 bases from J, with 12 bases between. The CDR3 is made up of 15 amino acids. Germline values: CDR1 DFQATT, CDR2 SNEGSKA (reference sequence). The CDR3 bases are TGCAGTGCTAGAGACCGGAGGGCCAGCTCCTACGAGCAGTACTTC. Protein: CSARDRRASSYEQYF.

This clonotype has only a few counts. CDR3 protein: CSVEWDRQGKQYEQYF. In DNA, the CDR3 is TGCAGCGTCGAATGGGACCGACAGGGGAAGCAATACGAGCAGTACTTC. This chain joins TRBV29-1 and TRBJ2-7, with 8 nucleotides matching TRBD1. V lost 6 bases and J lost 4; bases outside the gene matches: 17. Germline loops: CDR1 SQVTM, CDR2 ANQGSEA. This CDR3 has 16 amino acids.

This clonotype was picked up many times. This chain links TRBV7-7 with TRBJ1-1; 10 bases agree with TRBD1. With V trimmed by 4 bases and J by 8 bases, 4 bases remained unmatched. Germline lookup yields CDR1 SSHAT and CDR2 FNYEAQ (reference sequence). The CDR3 is made up of 13 amino acids. The DNA of the CDR3 is TGTGCCAGCAGCTCCCGGGACAGGGGAGAAGCTTTCTTT. The encoded protein is CASSSRDRGEAFF.

The gene calls are TRBV3-1 and TRBJ1-5, with D perhaps matching TRBD1 (5 bases). Germline lookup yields CDR1 LGHDT and CDR2 YNNKEL (reference sequence). V was cut by 1 base and J by 3 bases, with 7 bases left in between. This CDR3 comprises 14 residues. CDR3 in amino acids: CASSQGGLNQPQHF. The DNA of the CDR3 is TGTGCCAGCAGCCAAGGGGGCCTCAATCAGCCCCAGCATTTT.

This clonotype was detected only a few times. The V and J genes are TRBV3-1 and TRBJ2-1; 13 nucleotides match TRBD2. CDR1 and CDR2 from the germline V gene are LGHDT and YNNKEL (reference sequence). CDR3 length equals 16 residues. The J segment lost 7 bases and the V segment lost 5 bases, leaving 8 bases of the junction unmatched. The CDR3 DNA is TGTGCCAGCAGCACCAGGACTAGCGGGAGTGGGAATGAGCAGTTCTTC. This gives the protein CASSTRTSGSGNEQFF.

The gene calls are TRBV9 and TRBJ2-5; D is ambiguous. V lost 0 bases and J 9 bases, leaving 12 bases between the germline ends. Per the germline V gene, CDR1 is SGDLS and CDR2 is YYNGEE. This CDR3 contains 13 residues. The CDR3: CASSVAGHPPQYF. The CDR3 DNA follows: TGTGCCAGCAGCGTAGCAGGCCACCCTCCCCAGTACTTC.

This chain connects TRBV9 to TRBJ2-3; D is undetermined. V lost 3 bases and J 1 base, leaving 6 bases between the germline ends. The CDR3 has 13 residues. The germline V gene has CDR1 SGDLS and CDR2 YYNGEE. CDR3 in DNA: TGTGCCAGCAGCGCTGTGGGCACAGATACGCAGTATTTT. It encodes CASSAVGTDTQYF.

The chain recombines TRBV10-3 with TRBJ2-7; D is perhaps TRBD2 (5 bases). The CDR3 length is 13 residues. CDR1 and CDR2 (germline): ENHRY, SYGVKD. The V gene lost 5 bases and the J gene lost 1 base, with 9 bases spanning the gap. The CDR3 bases are TGTGCCATCAGTCACGGGGATTCCTACGAGCAGTACTTC. Protein: CAISHGDSYEQYF.

This clonotype has at least ten counts. V usage is TRBV28 and J usage is TRBJ2-1; D is uncertain. The length of the CDR3 is 14 residues. V lost 5 bases and J 8 bases, leaving 16 bases between the germline ends. Germline CDR1 reads MDHEN; CDR2 reads SYDVKM. In nucleotides, the CDR3 is TGTGCCAGCAGTCCTTACGGCCCTTCTGATGAGCAGTTCTTC. Amino acid sequence: CASSPYGPSDEQFF.

This clonotype was observed at least ten times. As DNA, the CDR3 is TGCAGCGTTGAAGCCCTGTTTAGCACAGATACGCAGTATTTT. Translation gives CSVEALFSTDTQYF. The chain carries TRBV29-1 and TRBJ2-3; D not certain. Trimming took 1 base from V and 0 from J, leaving 8 bases between them. This CDR3 has 14 residues. CDR1 and CDR2 (germline): SQVTM, ANQGSEA.

In its sample, this clonotype was seen a few times. The chain combines TRBV19 with TRBJ2-1, with a tentative D call TRBD1 (5 bases). This CDR3 has 14 residues. The ends were cut back, 3 bases at V and 1 base at J, with 7 bases in the middle. Germline lookup yields CDR1 LNHDA and CDR2 SQIVND (reference sequence). CDR3 loop: CASSMTASYNEQFF. In DNA, the CDR3 is TGTGCCAGTAGTATGACAGCGTCCTACAATGAGCAGTTCTTC.

This clonotype showed up just once. Relative to the germline gene, one junction end is altered; a read error may explain this. The gene calls are TRBV18 and TRBJ2-5; D unresolved. The CDR3 is made up of 14 amino acids. Germline CDR1 reads KGHSH; CDR2 reads LQKENI. The CDR3 DNA follows: TGTGCCAGCTCACCACTTACAGTTCAAGAGACCAAGTACTTC. Translating it yields CASSPLTVQETKYF.

This clonotype was detected many times. The chain combines TRBV18 with TRBJ1-1, with 7 bases lining up with TRBD1. The V segment lost 3 bases and the J segment 11 bases; nucleotides outside the gene matches: 6. The CDR3 sequence is 12 residues long. CDR1 is KGHSH and CDR2 is LQKENI in the germline V gene. The CDR3 spells CASSPLTGAAFF. The DNA of the CDR3 is TGTGCCAGCTCACCCTTAACAGGGGCTGCTTTCTTT.

This clonotype was seen repeatedly, ten times or more. CDR3 loop: CAWSGTRTQEEFF. CDR3 bases: TGTGCCTGGAGTGGAACTAGGACACAAGAAGAGTTCTTC. The chain combines TRBV30 with TRBJ2-1, with D perhaps TRBD1 or TRBD2 (5 bases each). This CDR3 is 13 amino acids long. The V end was cut by 1 base, the J end by 14 bases, with 18 bases between. Germline lookup yields CDR1 GTSNPN and CDR2 SVGIG (reference sequence).

The V and J genes are TRBV4-2 and TRBJ2-7; D is possibly TRBD1 or TRBD2 (6 bases each). CDR1 is LGHNA and CDR2 is YNFKEQ in the germline V gene. This CDR3 is 16 amino acids long. Trimming cost V 0 bases and J 0 bases, with 12 bases left between them. This CDR3 is CASSQEGGSGSYEQYF. CDR3 DNA sequence: TGTGCCAGCAGCCAAGAGGGGGGCTCGGGCTCCTACGAGCAGTACTTC.

This clonotype is medium-sized (0.01 to 0.1%) in the sample. The rearrangement joins TRBV7-8 to TRBJ2-7; D remains unclear. The germline V gene encodes CDR1 SGHVS and CDR2 FQNEAQ. The CDR3 sequence is 12 residues long. Trimming cost V 1 base and J 6 bases, with 7 bases left between them. The CDR3 protein is CASSLVSPEQYF. The DNA of the CDR3 is TGTGCCAGCAGCTTAGTATCCCCCGAGCAGTACTTC.

The table lists this clonotype with many counts. The chain carries TRBV20-1 and TRBJ2-2; a weak D match, TRBD1 (6 bases). V lost 0 bases, J lost 1 base, and 9 bases lay in between. The CDR3 spans 15 residues. The germline V gene encodes CDR1 DFQATT and CDR2 SNEGSKA (reference sequence). The CDR3 DNA follows: TGCAGTGCTAGAGATCAACAGGGGAACACCGGGGAGCTGTTTTTT. It translates to CSARDQQGNTGELFF.

This clonotype was observed at least ten times. The DNA of the CDR3 is TGTGCCAGCAGGGATTTTTCGAGAGGACAGGCGGATAGCAATCAGCCCCAGCATTTT. Protein product: CASRDFSRGQADSNQPQHF. The rearrangement uses TRBV2 and TRBJ1-5, with TRBD1 identical over 7 bases. The CDR3 runs to 19 residues. Germline V gene sequence: CDR1 SNHLY, CDR2 FYNNEI. J lost 0 bases, V lost 6 bases, and 17 bases had no gene match.

This clonotype came up many times. The genes are TRBV27 and TRBJ1-6, with D possibly being TRBD1 (6 bases). This CDR3 region has 19 residues. The V end lost 5 bases, the J end lost 0 bases, and 20 bases lay between the germline ends. Germline CDR1 reads MNHEY; CDR2 reads SMNVEV (reference sequence). The CDR3 DNA is TGTGCCAGCAGTCCCCTCCCCCTCGGACAGAGCTCCTATAATTCACCCCTCCACTTT. Protein: CASSPLPLGQSSYNSPLHF.

This clonotype was recorded at least ten times. This chain links TRBV29-1 with TRBJ1-2; no definite D call. In germline, CDR1 is SQVTM, CDR2 ANQGSEA. V lost 5 bases and J lost 8, with 12 bases in between. This CDR3 is 11 amino acids long. The CDR3 sequence: CSVRAPEGYTF. CDR3 bases: TGCAGCGTTAGGGCCCCGGAGGGCTACACCTTC.

This clonotype was picked up many times. V is TRBV2 and J is TRBJ1-4; possible D gene TRBD1, 5 bases. The CDR3 has 15 residues. The germline V gene encodes CDR1 SNHLY and CDR2 FYNNEI. V dropped 6 bases and J dropped 4 bases, with 15 bases sitting between them. The CDR3 sequence: CASRFTGRNNEKLFF. For the CDR3, the DNA is TGTGCCAGCAGGTTTACAGGAAGGAATAATGAAAAACTGTTTTTT. The whole variable domain, filled in from reference TRBV2 and TRBJ1-4, reads EPEVTQTPSHQVTQMGQEVILRCVPISNHLYFYWYRQILGQKVEFLVSFYNNEISEKSEIFDDQFSVERPDGSNFTLKIRSTKLEDSAMYFCASRFTGRNNEKLFFGSGTQLSVL.

This clonotype appeared a few times. This chain joins TRBV18 and TRBJ2-3; no reliable D call. Trimming cost V 1 base and J 1 base, with 6 bases left between them. The germline V gene has CDR1 KGHSH and CDR2 LQKENI. The CDR3 consists of 14 residues. CDR3 loop: CASSPRHGTDTQYF. CDR3 in DNA: TGTGCCAGCTCACCACGCCACGGCACAGATACGCAGTATTTT. The variable domain in full, with the rest retrieved from reference TRBV18 and TRBJ2-3, is NAGVMQNPRHLVRRRGQEARLRCSPMKGHSHVYWYRQLPEEGLKFMVYLQKENIIDESGMPKERFSAEFPKEGPSILRIQQVVRGDSAAYFCASSPRHGTDTQYFGPGTRLTVL.

This clonotype was observed many times. The V and J genes are TRBV7-3 and TRBJ2-1; possibly TRBD2 for D (5 bases). Germline CDR1 is SGHTA and CDR2 is FQGTGA. This CDR3 spans 17 amino acids. With 5 bases removed from V and 0 bases from J, the gap between germline ends came to 17 bases. Written as DNA, the CDR3 is TGTGCCAGCAGCCAAACTAGACGGCTGGGCTCCTACAATGAGCAGTTCTTC. It translates to CASSQTRRLGSYNEQFF.

This clonotype has ten or more counts. The chain joins TRBV7-2 to TRBJ2-6; 10 positions agree with TRBD1. CDR1 and CDR2 (germline): SGHTA, FQGNSA. J lost 0 bases, V lost 2 bases, and 7 bases had no gene match. The CDR3 totals 19 residues. The CDR3 here is CASSLRTGGTSSGANVLTF. In DNA, the CDR3 is TGTGCCAGCAGCTTAAGGACAGGGGGAACTAGCTCTGGGGCCAACGTCCTGACTTTC.

The V call is TRBV6-6, the J call TRBJ2-7; possible D gene TRBD1, 6 bases. Germline V CDR1 and CDR2: MNHNY, SVGAGI (reference sequence). The CDR3 has 14 residues. Trimming took off 2 bases at V and 3 bases at J, with 11 bases between the two ends. CDR3 in DNA: TGTGCCAGCAGTTACGTTGGACAGAACTACGAGCAGTACTTC. Protein: CASSYVGQNYEQYF.

This clonotype came up many times. The rearrangement links TRBV6-1 to TRBJ1-3, with D perhaps matching TRBD1 (6 bases). Trimming removed 2 bases at V and 2 bases at J, with 13 bases between. This CDR3 is 16 amino acids long. CDR1 and CDR2 from the germline V gene are MNHNS and SASEGT. CDR3 in amino acids: CASSEQPGTPGNTIYF. The CDR3 nucleotides read TGTGCCAGCAGTGAACAACCTGGGACACCTGGAAACACCATATATTTT.

This clonotype was seen a few times. The J gene is TRBJ1-1, the V gene TRBV7-3, with D maybe TRBD1 (5 bases). V was pared by 1 base and J by 10 bases, with 13 bases between. CDR3 length: 13 residues. Germline-derived CDR1 and CDR2 are SGHTA and FQGTGA. CDR3 amino acids: CASSLNPGIGAFF. Written as DNA, the CDR3 is TGTGCCAGCAGCTTAAATCCAGGGATCGGAGCTTTCTTT.

The chain employs TRBV7-3 and TRBJ2-6, with a possible D match to TRBD1 (5 bases). The V end lost 4 bases, the J end lost 6 bases, and 16 bases lay between the germline ends. The CDR3 runs to 16 residues. Germline CDR1 and CDR2: SGHTA and FQGTGA. The CDR3 loop reads CASSSNTGHLANVLTF. Here the CDR3 DNA reads TGTGCCAGCAGCTCAAATACAGGTCATTTGGCCAACGTCCTGACTTTC.